Reported below is one T cell receptor beta chain. Its antigen is currently unknown. The germline V gene encodes CDR1 SQVTM and CDR2 ANQGSEA. The V end lost 8 bases, the J end lost 5 bases, and 15 bases lay between the germline ends. The CDR3 has 12 amino acids. TCRdb analysed the 5' RACE reads with MiXCR anew, one entry per CDR3 protein. The sample has roughly 490,000 distinct CDR3 sequences; 5.3% are singletons. The sample is drawn from a study of CD8 T cells in ankylosing spondylitis. Study outcomes and limitations: There was a TCR beta motif, made of eight highly homologous variants, that appeared characteristic of ankylosing spondylitis blood. There was reportedly significant enrichment of clones that were disease-linked in matched ankylosing spondylitis synovial fluid.

This clonotype originated in a male donor with ankylosing spondylitis. The chain couples TRBV29-1 to TRBJ2-5, with D tentatively TRBD2 (6 bases). Sequencing input: blood, either unsorted or a sorted T cell fraction (not recorded which). The CDR3 nucleotides are TGCAGCTTTACGGGAGCCGCGGAGACCCAGTACTTC. Its protein is CSFTGAAETQYF.